This TCR beta chain was sequenced during a study of blood T cell repertoires in COVID-19. Per the original methods: Amplifying reference gene primers gave estimates of nucleated cell counts. Libraries were prepared by immunoSEQ multiplex PCR; TCRdb keeps only in-frame clonotypes and omits some of them. Clonal size and the V and J genes are those of that table, whereas D and trimming came from the DNA. The table lists 200,000 to 250,000 clones, around 90% of them singletons. The age range of participants was 18 to 89 years, with residence in more than 20 US areas. The receptor was isolated from a man aged 25 to 40 in a cohort exposed to, infected with or recovered from COVID-19 (not recorded which). Input material: PBMCs or T cells enriched from blood (not recorded which).

This chain's CDR3 is CATSDLEQGASPHQETQYF. Here the CDR3 DNA reads TGTGCCACCAGTGACCTAGAACAGGGGGCGAGCCCCCACCAAGAGACCCAGTACTTC. This chain joins TRBV24-1 and TRBJ2-5; 9 bases fit TRBD1. The CDR3 contains 19 residues. The J segment lost 0 bases and the V segment lost 4 bases, leaving 14 bases of the junction unmatched. From germline, CDR1 is KGHDR and CDR2 SFDVKD.